The 18 T cell receptor beta chains below were found in one sample sequenced in a study of cytomegalovirus exposure and HLA in healthy donors. The PCR used 60 Vbeta and 13 Jbeta primers. Sequencing used immunoSEQ multiplex PCR; TCRdb keeps in-frame clones, though not all of them. The table lists approximately 150,000 clones, approximately 80% of them singletons. Sequenced material: PBMCs. The receptors come from a young woman in good health and CMV-seronegative.

The DNA for the CDR3 is TGTGCCAGCAGCTACACCGGGGTTTCCTACGAGCAGTACTTC. Its translation is CASSYTGVSYEQYF. The chain combines TRBV7-2 with TRBJ2-7; D may be TRBD2 (5 bases). V was shortened by 4 bases and J by 1 base, with 11 bases between the two germline ends. This CDR3 contains 14 residues. Germline V gene data show CDR1 as SGHTA and CDR2 as FQGNSA.

CDR3 sequence: CASSALSGRGNEQFF. CDR3 coding DNA: TGTGCCAGCAGCGCCCTTAGCGGGAGGGGTAATGAGCAGTTCTTC. The chain combines TRBV2 with TRBJ2-1, with TRBD2 matching 11 bases. This CDR3 is built from 15 residues. Per germline, CDR1 SNHLY and CDR2 FYNNEI. J gave up 7 bases and V 6 bases, and 8 bases lay outside the gene matches.

The V call is TRBV7-8, the J call TRBJ2-7; possible D gene TRBD2, 5 bases. The CDR3 covers 16 residues. Germline CDR1 and CDR2: SGHVS and FQNEAQ. Between the trimmed V and J ends, which lost 4 bases and 7 bases, there was a span of 23 bases. CDR3 sequence: CASSSLFDSAGGEQYF. The CDR3 nucleotides are TGTGCCAGCAGCTCCCTTTTTGATAGCGCCGGTGGGGAGCAGTACTTC.

The chain uses TRBV6-6 and TRBJ1-5, with a weak D call TRBD1 (6 bases). Germline CDR1 reads MNHNY; CDR2 reads SVGAGI (reference sequence). This CDR3 comprises 14 residues. The ends were cut back, 0 bases at V and 7 bases at J, with 10 bases in the middle. DNA for the CDR3: TGTGCCAGCAGTTACTCGAGGGGGGGGCAGCCCCAGCATTTT. This sequence encodes CASSYSRGGQPQHF.

The table lists this clone with a few counts. The genes are TRBV9 and TRBJ1-4; 7 bases align to TRBD1. CDR1 is SGDLS, CDR2 YYNGEE, per germline. This CDR3 has 15 residues. With V trimmed by 2 bases and J by 5 bases, 6 bases remained unmatched. CDR3: CASSVGTVHNEKLFF. The CDR3 nucleotides are TGTGCCAGCAGCGTGGGGACAGTACACAATGAAAAACTGTTTTTT.

V is TRBV6-1 and J is TRBJ2-1, with 8 nucleotides matching TRBD2. This CDR3 is 11 amino acids long. V lost 8 bases and J lost 15; bases outside the gene matches: 9. The germline gives CDR1 MNHNS, CDR2 SASEGT. CDR3 in amino acids: CASEPGLGAFF. The CDR3 nucleotides read TGTGCCAGCGAACCGGGACTAGGGGCGTTCTTC.

The chain couples TRBV6-1 to TRBJ1-2, with D possibly matching TRBD1 (5 bases). The CDR3 has 12 amino acids. Per germline, CDR1 MNHNS and CDR2 SASEGT. The ends were cut back, 4 bases at V and 5 bases at J, with 8 bases in the middle. The CDR3 coding sequence is TGTGCCAGCAGTGCCAGGGAATATGGCTACACCTTC. This translates into CASSAREYGYTF.

This chain joins TRBV5-1 and TRBJ2-2; 7 bases fit TRBD2. The CDR3 covers 16 residues. The J segment lost 4 bases and the V segment lost 1 base, leaving 7 bases of the junction unmatched. Germline V gene sequence: CDR1 SGHRS, CDR2 YFSETQ. This CDR3 reads CASSLTSGTATGELFF. CDR3 in DNA: TGCGCCAGCAGCTTGACCAGCGGGACCGCCACCGGGGAGCTGTTTTTT.

This chain links TRBV5-1 with TRBJ2-3, with 15 nucleotides matching TRBD2. This CDR3 is 23 amino acids long. CDR1 is SGHRS, CDR2 YFSETQ, per germline. V dropped 4 bases and J dropped 3; count of bases not matched to a gene: 24. The CDR3 region has the DNA TGCGCCAGCAGCCCGCGGACTAGCGGGAGGGGGTCGGTTAAATGGTCTGGGACAGATACGCAGTATTTT. This codes for CASSPRTSGRGSVKWSGTDTQYF. The complete variable domain, with remaining parts taken from reference TRBV5-1 and TRBJ2-3, reads KAGVTQTPRYLIKTRGQQVTLSCSPISGHRSVSWYQQTPGQGLQFLFEYFSETQRNKGNFPGRFSGRQFSNSRSEMNVSTLELGDSALYLCASSPRTSGRGSVKWSGTDTQYFGPGTRLTVL.

The chain is built from TRBV6-6 and TRBJ2-1; weak D call: TRBD2 (5 bases). The CDR3 runs 15 residues. Germline V gene sequence: CDR1 MNHNY, CDR2 SVGAGI (reference sequence). V dropped 6 bases and J dropped 0 bases, with 12 bases sitting between them. CDR3 DNA: TGTGCCAGCAGGCCCACTAGAGACTCCTACAATGAGCAGTTCTTC. Protein sequence: CASRPTRDSYNEQFF.

The J gene is TRBJ2-7, the V gene TRBV27; D is possibly TRBD2 (6 bases). Germline V gene sequence: CDR1 MNHEY, CDR2 SMNVEV (reference sequence). Trimming took 8 bases from V and 3 from J, leaving 17 bases between them. This CDR3 comprises 14 residues. The CDR3 reads CASWGVRTLYEQYF. The CDR3 DNA reads as TGTGCCAGCTGGGGGGTCCGAACCCTCTACGAGCAGTACTTC.

This clone was picked up one time. This sequence joins TRBV6-6 and TRBJ2-7; 8 bases map to TRBD1. Germline V lookup: CDR1 MNHNY, CDR2 SVGAGI (reference sequence). Germline trimming cut 9 bases from V and 5 bases from J; bases unmatched to any gene: 9. The CDR3 runs to 13 residues. The CDR3 loop reads CASKQGVSNEQYF. Here the CDR3 DNA reads TGTGCCAGTAAACAGGGGGTTAGCAACGAGCAGTACTTC.

J is TRBJ1-5 and V is TRBV4-1, with D tentatively TRBD1 (6 bases). The CDR3 length is 14 residues. Trimming took off 4 bases at V and 3 bases at J, with 10 bases between the two ends. CDR1 and CDR2 (germline): MGHRA, YSYEKL. The CDR3 region has the DNA TGCGCCAGCAGCCCGTGGGACACCAATCAGCCCCAGCATTTT. It encodes CASSPWDTNQPQHF.

The chain couples TRBV7-9 to TRBJ2-3; 7 bases are shared with TRBD2. The germline V gene has CDR1 SEHNR and CDR2 FQNEAQ (reference sequence). The CDR3 extends over 11 amino acids. The CDR3 loop reads CLAGFTDTQYF. In DNA form, the CDR3 reads TGTTTAGCGGGCTTCACAGATACGCAGTATTTT.

V and J are TRBV5-1 and TRBJ2-5, with TRBD2 matching 9 bases. CDR1 SGHRS and CDR2 YFSETQ come from the germline V gene. The CDR3 is made up of 15 amino acids. V lost 8 bases to trimming and J lost 5 bases; unmatched junction nucleotides: 13. DNA for the CDR3: TGCGCCAGTTTGAGGGCGGGAGGGCCGGGGGAGACCCAGTACTTC. Residues: CASLRAGGPGETQYF. The full variable domain, its missing parts supplied by reference TRBV5-1 and TRBJ2-5, is KAGVTQTPRYLIKTRGQQVTLSCSPISGHRSVSWYQQTPGQGLQFLFEYFSETQRNKGNFPGRFSGRQFSNSRSEMNVSTLELGDSALYLCASLRAGGPGETQYFGPGTRLLVL.

This clone showed up just once. This chain joins TRBV6-1 and TRBJ2-2; TRBD2 aligns across 15 bases. The CDR3 is 18 amino acids. Germline V gives CDR1 MNHNS, CDR2 SASEGT. The V and J ends lost 4 bases and 7 bases, in that order; junction bases with no gene match: 10. The CDR3 nucleotides are TGTGCCAGCAGTGGGACTAGCGGGAGGGCCAAGTACAGCGGGGAGCTGTTTTTT. Translating gives CASSGTSGRAKYSGELFF.

This chain uses TRBV6-6 with TRBJ1-6; TRBD1 aligns across 8 bases. Trimming at V came to 6 bases and at J to 10 bases, leaving 8 bases not matched to a gene. This CDR3 has 14 amino acids. In germline, CDR1 is MNHNY, CDR2 SVGAGI (reference sequence). In nucleotides, the CDR3 is TGTGCCAGCAGCTTGGACAGGGTAGGGTCACCCCTCCACTTT. Amino acids: CASSLDRVGSPLHF.

V and J are TRBV5-1 and TRBJ2-3, with D perhaps matching TRBD2 (5 bases). Trimming took off 4 bases at V and 4 bases at J, with 16 bases between the two ends. The germline V gene has CDR1 SGHRS and CDR2 YFSETQ. The CDR3 length is 15 residues. The CDR3 region has the DNA TGCGCCAGCAGCGCCGGTGGCGGGTTACCAGATACGCAGTATTTT. This gives the protein CASSAGGGLPDTQYF.